This T cell receptor beta chain came from a study of cytomegalovirus exposure and HLA in healthy donors. Study-wide background: HLA-typed donors were the source of approximately 86 million unique TCRs held in an early data release. Study-level results: When the data were analyzed later, several of the most significant clusters appeared to be linked to common viral pathogens. Follow-up analysis later connected one missense variant in DCLRE1C with trimming of TCR beta V- and J-genes.

Vbeta (60) and Jbeta (13) primers were used in the PCR. Repertoires were generated with immunoSEQ multiplex PCR, while TCRdb's copy carries only in-frame clones and drops some. The sample comprises 130,000 or so clones, just under 90% of which are singletons, and roughly 5.2% rests with the top ten. This clone was detected only once. Antigen specificity is unknown. The CDR3 is 19 residues long. Trimming took off 0 bases at V and 6 bases at J, with 23 bases between the two ends. CDR1 is LGHNT, CDR2 FRNRAP, per germline. This receptor was taken from a woman in her twenties or thirties in good health and CMV-seronegative. The chain is built from TRBV12-5 and TRBJ1-4, with a tentative D call TRBD1 (6 bases). The material sequenced was PBMCs. This CDR3 is CASGLVGGLGSALHEKLFF. The CDR3 region has the DNA TGTGCTAGTGGTTTGGTAGGGGGTTTGGGATCCGCGTTGCATGAAAAACTGTTTTTT.